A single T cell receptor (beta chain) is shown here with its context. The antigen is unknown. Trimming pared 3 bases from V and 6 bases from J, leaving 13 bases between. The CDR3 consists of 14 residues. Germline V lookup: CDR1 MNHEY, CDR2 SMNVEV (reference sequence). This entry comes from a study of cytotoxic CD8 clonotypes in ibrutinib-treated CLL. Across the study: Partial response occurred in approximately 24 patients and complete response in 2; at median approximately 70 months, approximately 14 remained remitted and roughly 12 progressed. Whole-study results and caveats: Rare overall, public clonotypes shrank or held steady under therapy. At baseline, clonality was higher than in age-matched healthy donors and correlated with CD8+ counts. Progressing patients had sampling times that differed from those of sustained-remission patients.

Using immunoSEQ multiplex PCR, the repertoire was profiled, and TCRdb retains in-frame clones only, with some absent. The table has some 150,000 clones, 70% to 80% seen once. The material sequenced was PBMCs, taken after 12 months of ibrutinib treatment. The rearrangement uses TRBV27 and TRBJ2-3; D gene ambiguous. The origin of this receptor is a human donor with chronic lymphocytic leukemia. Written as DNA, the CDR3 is TGTGCCAGCAGTTTTCTGGCCAACGGGGATACGCAGTATTTT. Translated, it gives CASSFLANGDTQYF.